These 27 T cell receptor beta chains were all obtained from the same sample, sequenced in a study of T cell responses to AZD1222 COVID-19 vaccine. Sequenced by immunoSEQ multiplex PCR; TCRdb stores in-frame clones only, minus some. The sample comprises around 120,000 clones, roughly 88% of which are singletons, and roughly 3.5% rests with the top ten. Sequenced material: peripheral blood, taken on day 0 of AZD1222 vaccination. These receptors came from an adult in good health.

The rearrangement joins TRBV4-3 to TRBJ1-2, with D uncertain. Germline V CDR1 and CDR2: LGHNA, YSLEER. The CDR3 has 16 amino acids. V was clipped by 4 bases and J by 3 bases, with 18 bases between them. CDR3 in DNA: TGCGCCAGCAGCCCGATCGATTGGTGGCCAGACTATGGCTACACCTTC. As protein: CASSPIDWWPDYGYTF.

In this sample, this clone turned up a few times. V and J are TRBV19 and TRBJ1-2; TRBD1 agrees at 8 bases. With V trimmed by 4 bases and J by 4 bases, 11 bases remained unmatched. CDR1 and CDR2 from the germline V gene are LNHDA and SQIVND (reference sequence). The CDR3 runs to 16 residues. CDR3 protein: CASSTQRRGPSYGYTF. The CDR3 DNA reads TGTGCCAGTAGTACACAACGCAGGGGGCCCAGCTATGGCTACACCTTC.

The chain joins TRBV18 to TRBJ1-5, with 7 bases identical to TRBD1. Germline assignment: CDR1 KGHSH and CDR2 LQKENI. V dropped 5 bases and J dropped 4; count of bases not matched to a gene: 2. CDR3 size: 13 residues. The CDR3 DNA follows: TGTGCCAGCTCAAAGGACAGGAATCAGCCCCAGCATTTT. Encoded protein: CASSKDRNQPQHF.

The V call is TRBV23-1, the J call TRBJ2-7; TRBD2 matches at 10 bases. TRBV23-1 is marked as an open reading frame, function uncertain. This CDR3 region has 16 residues. The ends lost 3 bases at V and 2 bases at J; junction bases unmatched: 7. The CDR3 DNA reads as TGCGCCAGCAGTCAGTACCCCGGGACTAGCGCCTACGAGCAGTACTTC. It encodes CASSQYPGTSAYEQYF.

The chain links TRBV9 to TRBJ1-6, with D maybe TRBD1 (5 bases). Germline CDR1 and CDR2: SGDLS and YYNGEE. CDR3 length: 18 residues. The V gene lost 4 bases and the J gene lost 7 bases, with 24 bases spanning the gap. The CDR3 region is CASSPQAGITGGNSPLHF. The CDR3 DNA is TGTGCCAGCAGCCCTCAAGCAGGGATTACAGGTGGGAATTCACCCCTCCACTTT. Full variable domain (rest looked up from reference TRBV9 and TRBJ1-6): DSGVTQTPKHLITATGQRVTLRCSPRSGDLSVYWYQQSLDQGLQFLIQYYNGEERAKGNILERFSAQQFPDLHSELNLSSLELGDSALYFCASSPQAGITGGNSPLHFGNGTRLTVT.

With regard to this clone: The sample has other DNA sequences that encode this CDR3 too. The V and J genes are TRBV5-4 and TRBJ2-5; TRBD1 might be the D (5 bases). The CDR3 covers 14 residues. Per the germline V gene, CDR1 is SGHNT and CDR2 is YYREEE (reference sequence). V was pared by 4 bases and J by 5 bases, with 15 bases between. CDR3 bases: TGTGCCAGCAGCCGGCAGGGTGCCGCCGAGACCCAGTACTTC. Its translation: CASSRQGAAETQYF. The full variable domain, rest sourced from reference TRBV5-4 and TRBJ2-5, is ETGVTQSPTHLIKTRGQQVTLRCSSQSGHNTVSWYQQALGQGPQFIFQYYREEENGRGNFPPRFSGLQFPNYSSELNVNALELDDSALYLCASSRQGAAETQYFGPGTRLLVL.

This chain uses TRBV11-1 with TRBJ2-7; D may be TRBD1 or TRBD2 (5 bases each). Trimming took off 3 bases at V and 1 base at J, with 7 bases between the two ends. This CDR3 is built from 13 residues. Germline V gene data show CDR1 as SGHAT and CDR2 as FQDESV (reference sequence). The CDR3 loop is CASSLRGSYEQYF. For the CDR3, the DNA is TGTGCCAGCAGCTTGAGGGGATCCTACGAGCAGTACTTC.

The rearrangement uses TRBV3-1 (or the pseudogene TRBV3-2) and TRBJ1-2; possible D gene TRBD1, 6 bases. Germline V gene lookup returns CDR1 LGHDT and CDR2 YNNKEL (reference sequence). V was pared by 4 bases and J by 0 bases, with 9 bases between. The CDR3 has 14 residues. DNA of the CDR3: TGTGCCAGCAGCCGCTGGACAGCTAACTATGGCTACACCTTC. This translates into CASSRWTANYGYTF.

This chain connects TRBV19 to TRBJ1-5; D remains unclear. Germline-derived CDR1 and CDR2 are LNHDA and SQIVND (reference sequence). This CDR3 has 14 amino acids. The V end was cut by 4 bases, the J end by 2 bases, with 9 bases between. CDR3 sequence: CASSNKPGNQPQHF. The CDR3 DNA is TGTGCCAGTAGTAATAAACCAGGCAATCAGCCCCAGCATTTT.

This rearrangement joins TRBV27 to TRBJ2-7; 10 positions match TRBD1. This CDR3 is built from 18 residues. Trimming took 5 bases from V and 2 from J; bases not matched to a gene: 15. CDR1 and CDR2 from the germline V gene are MNHEY and SMNVEV (reference sequence). The CDR3 DNA is TGTGCCAGCAGTCCGTCTCCGCTGGGACAGGGGTTCCCCTACGAGCAGTACTTC. Its translation: CASSPSPLGQGFPYEQYF.

The rearrangement joins TRBV19 to TRBJ1-6; tentative D call: TRBD1 (6 bases). V lost 4 bases and J lost 9, with 13 bases in between. The CDR3 totals 14 residues. CDR1 and CDR2 (germline): LNHDA, SQIVND (reference sequence). The CDR3 region is CASSNQGIFSPLHF. The CDR3 DNA reads TGTGCCAGTAGTAATCAGGGGATCTTTTCACCCCTCCACTTT.

The chain combines TRBV3-1 (or the pseudogene TRBV3-2) with TRBJ1-2, with 7 bases that match TRBD1. The germline V gene has CDR1 LGHDT and CDR2 YNNKEL (reference sequence). After removal of 3 bases from V and 8 bases from J, the junction contained 6 bases not matched to a gene. This CDR3 comprises 13 residues. CDR3 in DNA: TGTGCCAGCAGCCATACAGGGGAGATAGGCTACACCTTC. As protein: CASSHTGEIGYTF.

This chain uses TRBV4-3 with TRBJ2-3, with 9 bases identical to TRBD1. In germline, CDR1 is LGHNA, CDR2 YSLEER. The V gene end was trimmed by 0 bases and the J gene end by 6 bases; junction bases not matched to a gene: 16. The CDR3 consists of 19 residues. The CDR3 nucleotides are TGCGCCAGCAGCCAAGATTGGGGACAGGGTCTCGGAGGATTGGATACGCAGTATTTT. It specifies CASSQDWGQGLGGLDTQYF.

V gene TRBV29-1 combines with J gene TRBJ1-5; no definite D call. Trimming shortened V by 0 bases and J by 5 bases, and 5 bases separated the two germline ends. This CDR3 has 12 amino acids. Per the germline V gene, CDR1 is SQVTM and CDR2 is ANQGSEA. As DNA, the CDR3 is TGCAGCGTTGAAGACTCGGATCAGCCCCAGCATTTT. It specifies CSVEDSDQPQHF.

The CDR3 here is CASSRGAGEKLFF. The CDR3 nucleotides are TGTGCCAGCTCTCGGGGCGCAGGCGAAAAACTGTTTTTT. This rearrangement joins TRBV18 to TRBJ1-4; maybe TRBD1 (5 bases). The V gene lost 6 bases and the J gene lost 8 bases, with 13 bases spanning the gap. The CDR3 covers 13 residues. Germline lookup yields CDR1 KGHSH and CDR2 LQKENI.

This clone was seen once. This chain connects TRBV27 to TRBJ2-5; maybe TRBD2 (5 bases). The V gene's germline CDR1 is MNHEY and CDR2 SMNVEV (reference sequence). The CDR3 covers 16 residues. Between the trimmed V and J ends, which lost 5 bases and 4 bases, there was a span of 20 bases. CDR3 sequence: CASSPLGFGVVETQYF. The CDR3 DNA sequence: TGTGCCAGCAGTCCGCTGGGGTTCGGGGTTGTAGAGACCCAGTACTTC.

V gene TRBV6-5 combines with J gene TRBJ1-2; tentative D call: TRBD1 (5 bases). CDR3 length: 14 amino acids. The V and J ends lost 2 bases and 4 bases respectively, with 11 bases between them. Germline-derived CDR1 and CDR2 are MNHEY and SVGAGI. The CDR3: CASSYATGLYGYTF. The CDR3 coding sequence is TGTGCCAGCAGTTACGCAACAGGTCTCTATGGCTACACCTTC.

V gene TRBV9 combines with J gene TRBJ2-5; perhaps TRBD1 as D (5 bases). The CDR3 runs 14 residues. V gave up 4 bases and J gave up 5 bases, with 15 bases separating them. Germline values: CDR1 SGDLS, CDR2 YYNGEE. The CDR3 DNA is TGTGCCAGCAGCCCCCGACAGAGTTCGGAGACCCAGTACTTC. Translation: CASSPRQSSETQYF. Full variable domain (outside the CDR3, taken from reference TRBV9 and TRBJ2-5): DSGVTQTPKHLITATGQRVTLRCSPRSGDLSVYWYQQSLDQGLQFLIQYYNGEERAKGNILERFSAQQFPDLHSELNLSSLELGDSALYFCASSPRQSSETQYFGPGTRLLVL.

The chain uses TRBV6-5 and TRBJ2-1, with 13 positions matching TRBD2. CDR1 and CDR2 (germline): MNHEY, SVGAGI. The CDR3 is made up of 15 amino acids. V shed 6 bases, J shed 3 bases, and the junction held 2 bases outside the gene matches. The CDR3 reads CASRLAGGVYNEQFF. Here the CDR3 DNA reads TGTGCCAGCAGACTAGCGGGGGGGGTCTACAATGAGCAGTTCTTC.

The CDR3 DNA sequence: TGTGCCAGCTCACCAAGCCGTGGGACATCTATAGTCAATGAGCAGTTCTTC. Translating gives CASSPSRGTSIVNEQFF. The V call is TRBV18, the J call TRBJ2-1, with a tentative D call TRBD1 (6 bases). Trimming stripped 2 bases from V and 6 bases from J, with 20 bases between. Germline V gene data show CDR1 as KGHSH and CDR2 as LQKENI. The CDR3 contains 17 residues.

This chain links TRBV25-1 with TRBJ1-6, with D possibly matching TRBD1 (6 bases). This CDR3 contains 15 residues. The ends were cut back, 6 bases at V and 3 bases at J, with 12 bases in the middle. Germline values: CDR1 MGHDK, CDR2 SYGVNS. In DNA, the CDR3 is TGTGCCAGCAGCCCAGACAGGAACTATAATTCACCCCTCCACTTT. It is translated as CASSPDRNYNSPLHF.

The rearrangement joins TRBV19 to TRBJ1-2, with 7 bases lining up with TRBD1. Germline V gene sequence: CDR1 LNHDA, CDR2 SQIVND (reference sequence). This CDR3 is 13 amino acids long. Unmatched junction bases numbered 10, after V lost 10 bases and J lost 5 bases. The CDR3 reads CAIQTNRGYGYTF. The DNA of the CDR3 is TGTGCCATCCAGACGAACAGGGGATATGGCTACACCTTC.

The V and J genes are TRBV12-3 or TRBV12-4 and TRBJ1-2, with D possibly matching TRBD1 (5 bases). The CDR3 runs to 13 residues. V dropped 7 bases and J dropped 3 bases, with 12 bases sitting between them. The CDR3 loop reads CASTSGGDYGYTF. CDR3 bases: TGTGCCAGCACCTCGGGGGGAGACTATGGCTACACCTTC.

The V gene is TRBV5-1, the J gene TRBJ2-2; D tentatively fits TRBD1 or TRBD2 (5 bases each). Germline V gives CDR1 SGHRS, CDR2 YFSETQ. Trimming pared 1 base from V and 5 bases from J, leaving 12 bases between. The CDR3 is 15 amino acids. The CDR3 bases are TGCGCCAGCAGCTTGAGGGACCTTAGGACCGGGGAGCTGTTTTTT. It translates to CASSLRDLRTGELFF.

The chain carries TRBV9 and TRBJ1-1; D unresolved. V lost 0 bases and J lost 1, with 10 bases in between. From germline, CDR1 is SGDLS and CDR2 YYNGEE. The CDR3 consists of 15 residues. CDR3 residues: CASSVGWISNTEAFF. Written as DNA, the CDR3 is TGTGCCAGCAGCGTAGGGTGGATATCGAACACTGAAGCTTTCTTT. Full variable domain (missing parts from reference TRBV9 and TRBJ1-1): DSGVTQTPKHLITATGQRVTLRCSPRSGDLSVYWYQQSLDQGLQFLIQYYNGEERAKGNILERFSAQQFPDLHSELNLSSLELGDSALYFCASSVGWISNTEAFFGQGTRLTVV.

The chain uses TRBV5-4 and TRBJ2-5; TRBD1 matches at 7 bases. This CDR3 has 15 amino acids. V was clipped by 3 bases and J by 7 bases; unmatched bases: 12. Germline-derived CDR1 and CDR2 are SGHNT and YYREEE (reference sequence). CDR3 DNA: TGTGCCAGCAGCTCTACGGTCGGACAGGCCGGGACCCAGTACTTC. Translated: CASSSTVGQAGTQYF.

The chain couples TRBV5-1 to TRBJ2-7; the D is unclear. Trimming pared 0 bases from V and 2 bases from J, leaving 6 bases between. The CDR3 consists of 13 residues. Germline V gene lookup returns CDR1 SGHRS and CDR2 YFSETQ. The chain's CDR3 is CASSLAATYEQYF. The CDR3 bases are TGCGCCAGCAGCTTGGCAGCAACCTACGAGCAGTACTTC.